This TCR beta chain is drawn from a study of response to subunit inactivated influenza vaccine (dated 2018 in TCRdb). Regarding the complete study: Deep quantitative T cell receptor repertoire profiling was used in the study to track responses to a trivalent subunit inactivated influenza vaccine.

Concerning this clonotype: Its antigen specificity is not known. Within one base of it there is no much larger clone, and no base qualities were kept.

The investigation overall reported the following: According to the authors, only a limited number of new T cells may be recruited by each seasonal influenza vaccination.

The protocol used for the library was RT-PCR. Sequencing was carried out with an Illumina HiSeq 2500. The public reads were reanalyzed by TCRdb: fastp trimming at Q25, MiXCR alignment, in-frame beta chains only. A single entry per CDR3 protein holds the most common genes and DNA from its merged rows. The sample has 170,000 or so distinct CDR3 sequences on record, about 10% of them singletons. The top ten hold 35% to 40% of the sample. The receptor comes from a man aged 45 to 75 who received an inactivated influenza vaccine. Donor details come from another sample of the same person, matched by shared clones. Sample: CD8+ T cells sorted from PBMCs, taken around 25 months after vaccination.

The sequenced DNA is TGCGCCAGCAGCCAAGACTCCAGCGCTGAAGCTTTCTTT. Translated, it gives CASSQDSSAEAFF. This sequence uses TRBV4-1 and TRBJ1-1; confidence is insufficient to name the D gene. Trimming costs V 0 bases and J 6 bases, and their ends lie 8 bases apart. The germline V gene specifies MGHRA as CDR1 and YSYEKL as CDR2. Including cysteine and phenylalanine, the CDR3 has 13 amino acids. The entry retains the CDR3 DNA only, 39 bases that are in frame from base 1.